This entry lists 5 T cell receptor beta chains sequenced from one sample in a study of blood T cell repertoires in COVID-19. Clones were read by immunoSEQ multiplex PCR, and TCRdb kept only the in-frame ones, dropping some. The data hold 150,000 to 200,000 clones, with less than 85% observed a single time. The sample consisted of peripheral blood. The receptors here all came from a woman between 40 and 50 years old with COVID-19, enrolled during active disease.

The rearrangement links TRBV5-1 to TRBJ2-2, with a weak D call TRBD1 (5 bases). Trimming stripped 7 bases from V and 4 bases from J, with 14 bases between. The CDR3 has 14 residues. Germline CDR1 SGHRS, CDR2 YFSETQ. This chain's CDR3 is CASSIGAGTGELFF. For the CDR3, the DNA is TGCGCCAGCTCCATTGGGGCTGGCACCGGGGAGCTGTTTTTT.

This rearrangement joins TRBV2 to TRBJ2-5; TRBD1 agrees at 9 bases. This CDR3 spans 15 amino acids. Germline V gives CDR1 SNHLY, CDR2 FYNNEI. Trimming cost V 6 bases and J 2 bases; bases outside gene matches: 7. The CDR3: CASRTGTGWQETQYF. The CDR3 DNA reads TGTGCCAGCAGAACCGGGACAGGGTGGCAAGAGACCCAGTACTTC.

This clone was detected only once. J is TRBJ2-5 and V is TRBV4-2; no definite D call. Germline CDR1 reads LGHNA; CDR2 reads YNFKEQ. V was trimmed by 2 bases and J by 0 bases, leaving 7 bases between them. The CDR3 sequence is 14 residues long. As DNA, the CDR3 is TGTGCCAGCAGCCAACCTTCTAACCAAGAGACCCAGTACTTC. This codes for CASSQPSNQETQYF.

The chain combines TRBV7-9 with TRBJ1-1; D may be TRBD1 (5 bases). Germline V lookup: CDR1 SEHNR, CDR2 FQNEAQ (reference sequence). The CDR3 is 13 amino acids. V lost 5 bases and J lost 4, with 11 bases in between. CDR3 in amino acids: CASSVTVSTEAFF. The CDR3 DNA reads as TGTGCCAGCAGCGTGACAGTATCCACTGAAGCTTTCTTT.

This clone was observed a handful of times. V usage is TRBV2 and J usage is TRBJ2-2, with 13 bases identical to TRBD2. The trim removed 6 bases at V and 5 bases at J, leaving 3 bases unmatched. CDR1 SNHLY and CDR2 FYNNEI come from the germline V gene. The CDR3 has 15 residues. CDR3 region: CASRPGLAGTGELFF. DNA of the CDR3: TGTGCCAGCAGGCCGGGACTAGCGGGAACCGGGGAGCTGTTTTTT.